This T cell receptor (beta chain) is from a study of blood T cell repertoires in COVID-19. CDR1 is LGHDT and CDR2 is YNNKEL in the germline V gene (reference sequence). CDR3 length: 15 amino acids. J lost 5 bases, V lost 4 bases, and 8 bases had no gene match. The cohort comprised adults aged roughly 18 to 100 years residing in 20 to 25 US areas. How the authors handled the data: Amplification from reference gene primers served as the basis for estimated nucleated cell counts. Clones were sequenced by immunoSEQ multiplex PCR, and TCRdb holds only the in-frame ones, with some missing. The V and J calls and clone size were taken over from that table, and D and trimming were inferred from the DNA. The table shows around 400,000 clones, with 90% to 95% occurring only once.

Sequenced sample: PBMCs or T cells enriched from blood (not recorded which). This chain links TRBV3-1 (or the pseudogene TRBV3-2) with TRBJ2-5; 9 bases are a match to TRBD2. This receptor was taken from a woman in her thirties or forties who had been exposed to COVID-19. The CDR3 protein is CASSPLGLALETQYF. The CDR3 coding sequence is TGTGCCAGCAGCCCTTTGGGACTAGCTCTGGAGACCCAGTACTTC.